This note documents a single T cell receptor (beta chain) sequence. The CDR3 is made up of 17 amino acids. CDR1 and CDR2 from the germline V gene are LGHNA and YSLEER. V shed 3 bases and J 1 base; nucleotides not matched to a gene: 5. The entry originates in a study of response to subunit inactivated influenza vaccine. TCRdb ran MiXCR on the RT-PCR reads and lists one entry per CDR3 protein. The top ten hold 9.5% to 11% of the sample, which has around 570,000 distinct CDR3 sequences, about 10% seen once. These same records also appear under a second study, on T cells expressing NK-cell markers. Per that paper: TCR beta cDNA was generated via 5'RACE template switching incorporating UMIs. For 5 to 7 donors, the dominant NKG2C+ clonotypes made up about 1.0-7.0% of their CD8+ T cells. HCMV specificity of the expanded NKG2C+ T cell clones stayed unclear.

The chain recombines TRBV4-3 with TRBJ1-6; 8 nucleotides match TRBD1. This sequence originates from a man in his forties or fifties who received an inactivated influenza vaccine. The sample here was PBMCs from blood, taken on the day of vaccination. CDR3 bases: TGCGCCAGCAGCCACGACAGGGGAATGTCCTATAATTCACCCCTCCACTTT. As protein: CASSHDRGMSYNSPLHF.